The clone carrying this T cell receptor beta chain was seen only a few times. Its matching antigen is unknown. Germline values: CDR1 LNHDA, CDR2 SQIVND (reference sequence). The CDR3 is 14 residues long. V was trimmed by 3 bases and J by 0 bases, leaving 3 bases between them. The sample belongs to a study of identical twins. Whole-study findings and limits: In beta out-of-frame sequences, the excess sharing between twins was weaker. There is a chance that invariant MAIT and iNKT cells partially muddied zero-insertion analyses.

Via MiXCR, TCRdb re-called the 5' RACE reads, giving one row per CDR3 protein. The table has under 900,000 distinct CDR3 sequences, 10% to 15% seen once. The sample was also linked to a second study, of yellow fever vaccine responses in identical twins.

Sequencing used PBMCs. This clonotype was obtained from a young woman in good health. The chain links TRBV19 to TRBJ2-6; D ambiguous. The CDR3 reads CASSMLSGANVLTF. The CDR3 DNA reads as TGTGCCAGTAGTATGCTCTCTGGGGCCAACGTCCTGACTTTC.